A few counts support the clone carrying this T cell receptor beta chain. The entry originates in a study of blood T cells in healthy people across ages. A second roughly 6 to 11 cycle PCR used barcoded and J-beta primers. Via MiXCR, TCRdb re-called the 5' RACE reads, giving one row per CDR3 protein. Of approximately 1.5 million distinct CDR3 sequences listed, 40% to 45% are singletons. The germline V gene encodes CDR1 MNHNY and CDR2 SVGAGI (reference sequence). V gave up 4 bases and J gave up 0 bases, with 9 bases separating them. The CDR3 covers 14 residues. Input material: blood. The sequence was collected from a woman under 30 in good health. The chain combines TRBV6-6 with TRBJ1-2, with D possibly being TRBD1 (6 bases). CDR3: CASSWTAANYGYTF. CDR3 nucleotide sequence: TGTGCCAGCAGTTGGACAGCAGCTAACTATGGCTACACCTTC.